These 27 T cell receptor beta chains were all obtained from the same sample, sequenced in a study of technical replicates of blood from four donors. Repertoires were generated with immunoSEQ multiplex PCR, while TCRdb's copy carries only in-frame clones and drops some. The sample has 75,000 to 100,000 clones, nearly 97% seen once; the top ten hold more than 0.2%. Material: T cells isolated from PBMCs. These receptors all come from a human donor in good health.

This clone was seen a single time. This chain uses TRBV4-1 with TRBJ1-1; no firm D call. The CDR3 sequence is 14 residues long. Per germline, CDR1 MGHRA and CDR2 YSYEKL. V was trimmed by 4 bases and J by 0 bases, leaving 9 bases between them. The CDR3 loop is CASSLRHMNTEAFF. The CDR3, as DNA: TGCGCCAGCAGCCTGCGACACATGAACACTGAAGCTTTCTTT.

The genes are TRBV19 and TRBJ2-7; TRBD2 might be the D (5 bases). With 2 bases removed from V and 0 bases from J, the gap between germline ends came to 8 bases. This CDR3 has 14 amino acids. Germline CDR1 reads LNHDA; CDR2 reads SQIVND (reference sequence). CDR3 protein: CASSISGSSYEQYF. CDR3 nucleotide sequence: TGTGCCAGTAGTATATCGGGGAGCTCCTACGAGCAGTACTTC.

This sequence joins TRBV5-8 and TRBJ1-4; the match to TRBD1 covers 8 bases. Unmatched junction bases numbered 5, after V lost 3 bases and J lost 4 bases. Germline V gives CDR1 SGHTS, CDR2 YDEGEE. This CDR3 region has 15 residues. CDR3 loop: CASSSGTGVNEKLFF. The CDR3 coding sequence is TGTGCCAGCAGCTCCGGGACAGGAGTTAATGAAAAACTGTTTTTT. Full variable domain (remainder filled in from reference TRBV5-8 and TRBJ1-4): EAGVTQSPTHLIKTRGQQATLRCSPISGHTSVYWYQQALGLGLQFLLWYDEGEERNRGNFPPRFSGRQFPNYSSELNVNALELEDSALYLCASSSGTGVNEKLFFGSGTQLSVL.

The gene calls are TRBV7-6 and TRBJ1-2; the D gene is possibly TRBD1 (5 bases). V dropped 1 base and J dropped 4 bases, with 16 bases sitting between them. Germline assignment: CDR1 SGHVS and CDR2 FNYEAQ. The CDR3 sequence is 16 residues long. CDR3 sequence reads: CASSLEGPGLTYGYTF. CDR3 coding DNA: TGTGCCAGCAGCTTAGAGGGGCCGGGACTAACCTATGGCTACACCTTC.

The chain has TRBV5-1 and TRBJ2-7, with D unclear. V dropped 2 bases and J dropped 3 bases, with 12 bases sitting between them. The germline V gene has CDR1 SGHRS and CDR2 YFSETQ. The CDR3 has 14 amino acids. The CDR3 loop reads CASSFFQANYEQYF. The CDR3 coding sequence is TGCGCCAGCAGCTTCTTTCAAGCGAACTACGAGCAGTACTTC.

The V call is TRBV6-5, the J call TRBJ1-3; no firm D call. Germline lookup yields CDR1 MNHEY and CDR2 SVGAGI. V was shortened by 0 bases and J by 1 base, with 10 bases between the two germline ends. The CDR3 covers 16 residues. The CDR3: CASSYSTGLSGNTIYF. For the CDR3, the DNA is TGTGCCAGCAGTTACTCGACTGGTTTATCTGGAAACACCATATATTTT.

V gene TRBV5-1 combines with J gene TRBJ2-1; 8 positions agree with TRBD2. This CDR3 is built from 17 residues. Trimming removed 1 base from V and 4 bases from J; junction bases left unmatched: 10. Per germline, CDR1 SGHRS and CDR2 YFSETQ. The CDR3 spells CASSLFLDAGGYNEQFF. The CDR3 DNA reads as TGCGCCAGCAGCTTGTTCCTGGACGCGGGGGGTTACAATGAGCAGTTCTTC.

The rearrangement uses TRBV7-2 and TRBJ2-1; possible D gene TRBD2, 6 bases. Germline V gives CDR1 SGHTA, CDR2 FQGNSA. Trimming stripped 2 bases from V and 6 bases from J, with 8 bases between. The CDR3 totals 13 residues. The CDR3 sequence: CASSLTSINEQFF. As DNA, the CDR3 is TGTGCCAGCAGCTTAACTAGCATCAATGAGCAGTTCTTC.

The V call is TRBV5-8, the J call TRBJ1-5, with 7 bases fitting TRBD1. CDR1 and CDR2 (germline): SGHTS, YDEGEE. V gave up 5 bases and J gave up 4 bases; unmatched junction bases: 6. The CDR3 contains 14 residues. The CDR3 loop is CASSDPGGNQPQHF. In DNA form, the CDR3 reads TGTGCCAGCAGTGACCCAGGGGGTAATCAGCCCCAGCATTTT.

V and J are TRBV6-5 and TRBJ2-1; D gene unclear. Germline V gene lookup returns CDR1 MNHEY and CDR2 SVGAGI. V lost 7 bases to trimming and J lost 6 bases, with 16 bases between them. This CDR3 has 14 amino acids. The chain's CDR3 is CASTSSKFGNEQFF. The CDR3 DNA is TGTGCCAGCACCTCTTCCAAGTTCGGCAATGAGCAGTTCTTC.

This chain connects TRBV10-1 to TRBJ2-7; possibly TRBD2 for D (6 bases). Germline V gene sequence: CDR1 WNHNN, CDR2 SYGVQD (reference sequence). The CDR3 loop spans 15 amino acids. The V and J ends lost 2 bases and 4 bases respectively, with 15 bases between them. CDR3 loop: CASSEAGGARYEQYF. The CDR3 bases are TGCGCCAGCAGTGAGGCTGGAGGGGCGAGGTACGAGCAGTACTTC.

The chain is built from TRBV14 and TRBJ2-1; TRBD2 is a possible D gene (6 bases). Germline CDR1 SGHDN, CDR2 FVKESK. The CDR3 spans 12 residues. V was trimmed by 5 bases and J by 6 bases, leaving 8 bases between them. CDR3 in DNA: TGTGCCAGCAGCTATAGCGGCAATGAGCAGTTCTTC. Protein sequence: CASSYSGNEQFF.

The DNA for the CDR3 is TGCGCCAGCAGCCAAAGGGACAGTTCCTACGAGCAGTACTTC. Its translation is CASSQRDSSYEQYF. The rearrangement uses TRBV4-1 and TRBJ2-7; 7 bases align to TRBD1. CDR3 length: 14 amino acids. Trimming took 2 bases from V and 1 from J; bases not matched to a gene: 2. The germline gives CDR1 MGHRA, CDR2 YSYEKL.

This chain connects TRBV19 to TRBJ2-4; 7 bases are shared with TRBD1. V lost 6 bases, J lost 9 bases, and 17 bases stayed unmatched. The CDR3 spans 16 residues. Germline V gives CDR1 LNHDA, CDR2 SQIVND (reference sequence). This CDR3 reads CASSATGGQVRGIQYF. The CDR3 nucleotides are TGTGCCAGTAGCGCCACGGGCGGACAGGTGAGGGGCATTCAGTACTTC.

This clone was found a few times. The chain carries TRBV15 and TRBJ1-1; D is undetermined. Trimming took 5 bases from V and 11 from J, leaving 15 bases between them. Looked up from germline, CDR1 is LNHNV and CDR2 is YYDKDF (reference sequence). CDR3 length equals 12 residues. The DNA for the CDR3 is TGTGCCACCAGCGACGTTGAGAGGCGGGCTTTCTTT. Its protein product is CATSDVERRAFF.

The table lists this clone with a count of one. The chain uses TRBV2 and TRBJ2-3; 7 bases agree with TRBD2. Trimming took 6 bases from V and 1 from J; bases not matched to a gene: 7. The length of the CDR3 is 15 residues. Germline values: CDR1 SNHLY, CDR2 FYNNEI. CDR3 in DNA: TGTGCCAGCAGAAAGGCTAGCGGAGGCACAGATACGCAGTATTTT. Its protein product is CASRKASGGTDTQYF.

This chain links TRBV7-2 with TRBJ2-1; 7 bases align to TRBD2. Germline values: CDR1 SGHTA, CDR2 FQGNSA. J was trimmed by 2 bases and V by 5 bases; bases with no gene match: 6. This CDR3 contains 15 residues. The CDR3 protein is CASSGAGVPYNEQFF. For the CDR3, the DNA is TGTGCCAGCAGCGGGGCGGGAGTACCCTACAATGAGCAGTTCTTC.

The rearrangement uses TRBV10-2 and TRBJ2-2; TRBD1 is a possible D gene (6 bases). Germline V gene lookup returns CDR1 WSHSY and CDR2 SAAADI. Between the trimmed V and J ends, which lost 6 bases and 2 bases, there was a span of 10 bases. This CDR3 is 14 amino acids long. The CDR3 sequence: CASRPGANTGELFF. The CDR3 nucleotides are TGCGCCAGCAGACCAGGGGCAAACACCGGGGAGCTGTTTTTT.

The chain joins TRBV6-5 to TRBJ2-7; D gene unclear. Germline CDR1 reads MNHEY; CDR2 reads SVGAGI. This CDR3 has 15 amino acids. V was clipped by 0 bases and J by 2 bases, with 11 bases between them. CDR3 DNA sequence: TGTGCCAGCAGTTACTCATACTCAACCGCCTACGAGCAGTACTTC. Protein product: CASSYSYSTAYEQYF.

The gene calls are TRBV29-1 and TRBJ1-2, with D possibly TRBD1 on 6 matching bases. Trimming stripped 3 bases from V and 7 bases from J, with 12 bases between. The CDR3 extends over 12 amino acids. The germline CDR1 and CDR2 sequences are SQVTM and ANQGSEA. DNA of the CDR3: TGCAGCGTTGACGTGGGGGCCTCTGGCTACACCTTC. Its translation is CSVDVGASGYTF.

The chain links TRBV5-1 to TRBJ2-1; a possible D gene is TRBD2 (6 bases). CDR1 is SGHRS and CDR2 is YFSETQ in the germline V gene. V was trimmed by 3 bases and J by 1 base, leaving 8 bases between them. The CDR3 spans 14 residues. In DNA, the CDR3 is TGCGCCAGCAGCTGGGGGACTTCCTACAATGAGCAGTTCTTC. Encoded protein: CASSWGTSYNEQFF.

The rearrangement links TRBV5-1 to TRBJ1-2; 8 positions agree with TRBD1. This CDR3 has 16 residues. From germline, CDR1 is SGHRS and CDR2 YFSETQ. The V and J ends lost 0 bases and 8 bases, in that order; junction bases with no gene match: 12. This CDR3 is CASSLAFSQGAGGYTF. The CDR3 DNA reads TGCGCCAGCAGCTTGGCCTTTTCTCAGGGGGCGGGAGGCTACACCTTC. The full variable domain, with the rest looked up from reference TRBV5-1 and TRBJ1-2, is KAGVTQTPRYLIKTRGQQVTLSCSPISGHRSVSWYQQTPGQGLQFLFEYFSETQRNKGNFPGRFSGRQFSNSRSEMNVSTLELGDSALYLCASSLAFSQGAGGYTFGSGTRLTVV.

The rearrangement joins TRBV19 to TRBJ2-1; D unclear. V lost 4 bases and J lost 2, with 12 bases in between. Germline CDR1 LNHDA, CDR2 SQIVND (reference sequence). This CDR3 has 15 amino acids. The CDR3 DNA reads TGTGCCAGTAGTACCTTTAGTACTACCTACAATGAGCAGTTCTTC. Translating it yields CASSTFSTTYNEQFF.

This sequence joins TRBV6-5 and TRBJ2-3, with TRBD2 matching over 8 bases. CDR1 and CDR2 from the germline V gene are MNHEY and SVGAGI. J gave up 4 bases and V 7 bases, and 10 bases lay outside the gene matches. The CDR3 is 15 amino acids. CDR3 coding DNA: TGTGCCAGCAACAGTAATAGCGGGGTCCCAGATACGCAGTATTTT. It specifies CASNSNSGVPDTQYF.

The chain recombines TRBV29-1 with TRBJ2-5; D may be TRBD2 (6 bases). The CDR3 is 15 amino acids. CDR1 SQVTM and CDR2 ANQGSEA come from the germline V gene. The V end lost 4 bases, the J end lost 5 bases, and 20 bases lay between the germline ends. CDR3 residues: CSVAPSGSAVETQYF. CDR3 in DNA: TGCAGCGTTGCCCCCAGCGGGTCGGCGGTGGAGACCCAGTACTTC. The variable domain in full, with the rest retrieved from reference TRBV29-1 and TRBJ2-5, is SAVISQKPSRDICQRGTSLTIQCQVDSQVTMMFWYRQQPGQSLTLIATANQGSEATYESGFVIDKFPISRPNLTFSTLTVSNMSPEDSSIYLCSVAPSGSAVETQYFGPGTRLLVL.

The chain links TRBV6-5 to TRBJ2-7; 10 bases align to TRBD1. V shed 2 bases and J 3 bases; nucleotides not matched to a gene: 1. Germline assignment: CDR1 MNHEY and CDR2 SVGAGI. This CDR3 region has 14 residues. CDR3 residues: CASSYGDRGYEQYF. In DNA, the CDR3 is TGTGCCAGCAGTTACGGGGACAGGGGCTACGAGCAGTACTTC.

The DNA for the CDR3 is TGTGCCAGCAGTGGGACAGGTGGAAAACCTGGGGCCAACGTCCTGACTTTC. Encoded protein: CASSGTGGKPGANVLTF. The chain is built from TRBV25-1 and TRBJ2-6, with 7 positions matching TRBD1. The CDR3 totals 17 residues. Germline lookup yields CDR1 MGHDK and CDR2 SYGVNS. V was clipped by 4 bases and J by 2 bases; unmatched bases: 8.